This entry concerns a single TCR beta chain. The method was immunoSEQ multiplex PCR; TCRdb's version includes in-frame clones alone and lacks a portion of them. This table has 130,000 to 150,000 clones, 93% appearing once. Germline V gene data show CDR1 as WSHSY and CDR2 as SAAADI. V gave up 1 base and J gave up 6 bases; unmatched junction bases: 4. The CDR3 length is 14 residues. The data derive from a study of control samples from healthy donors and cancer patients. The chain joins TRBV10-2 to TRBJ1-2; TRBD1 matches at 8 bases. This sequence originates from a man younger than 35 in good health. Sequenced: blood. The CDR3 sequence: CASSELGQVHGYTF. The CDR3 DNA reads TGCGCCAGCAGTGAGTTGGGACAGGTTCATGGCTACACCTTC.